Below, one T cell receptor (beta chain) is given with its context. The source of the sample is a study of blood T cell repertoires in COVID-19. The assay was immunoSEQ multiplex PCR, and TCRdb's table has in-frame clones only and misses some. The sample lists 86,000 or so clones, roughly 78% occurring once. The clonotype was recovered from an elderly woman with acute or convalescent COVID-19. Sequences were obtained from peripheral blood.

CDR3 coding DNA: TGTGCCAGCAGCTTAAATCCGGGGGGCGTTTACAATGAGCAGTTCTTC. It yields the protein CASSLNPGGVYNEQFF. The V gene is TRBV7-3, the J gene TRBJ2-1, with D maybe TRBD2 (7 bases). Germline lookup yields CDR1 SGHTA and CDR2 FQGTGA. Trimming removed 1 base from V and 4 bases from J, with 14 bases in between. The CDR3 is 16 residues long.